This T cell receptor (beta chain) comes out of a study of siplizumab effects on memory and regulatory T cells. This clone was counted a single time. Its antigen remains unidentified. General observations from the study: Alloreactive sequences whose origin lay in unstimulated CD4+ memory cells were significantly reduced by siplizumab. The naive T cell population seemed more diverse than memory cells and seemed a major contributor to the alloresponse. Unstimulated subsets were the mapping target of only a minor fraction of alloreactive clones. Phenotypic classification as naive or memory proved unattainable for roughly 75-96% of proliferating CD4+ or CD8+ clones.

Clones were read by immunoSEQ multiplex PCR, and TCRdb kept only the in-frame ones, dropping some. Among 110,000 or so clones listed, about 93% were seen once. Germline V CDR1 and CDR2: LNHDA, SQIVND (reference sequence). With 5 bases removed from V and 7 bases from J, the gap between germline ends came to 20 bases. CDR3 size: 15 residues. This clonotype originated in a human donor in good health. The gene calls are TRBV19 and TRBJ1-2, with D maybe TRBD1 (6 bases). Material for sequencing was non-Treg CD4+ T cells sorted from blood. For the CDR3, the DNA is TGTGCCAGTAGTGGAGAGGCGGGGGGCGGATCTGGCTACACCTTC. Protein product: CASSGEAGGGSGYTF.